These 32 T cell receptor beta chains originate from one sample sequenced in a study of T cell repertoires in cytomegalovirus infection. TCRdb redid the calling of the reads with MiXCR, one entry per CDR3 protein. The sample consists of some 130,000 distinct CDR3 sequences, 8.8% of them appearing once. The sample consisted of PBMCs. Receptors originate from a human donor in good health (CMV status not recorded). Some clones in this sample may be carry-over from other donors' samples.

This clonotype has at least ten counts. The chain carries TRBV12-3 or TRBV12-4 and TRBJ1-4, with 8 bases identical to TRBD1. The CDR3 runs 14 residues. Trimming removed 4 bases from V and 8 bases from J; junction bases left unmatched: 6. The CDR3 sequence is CASSSTGVGEKLFF. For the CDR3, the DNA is TGTGCCAGCAGTTCGACAGGGGTCGGCGAAAAACTGTTTTTT.

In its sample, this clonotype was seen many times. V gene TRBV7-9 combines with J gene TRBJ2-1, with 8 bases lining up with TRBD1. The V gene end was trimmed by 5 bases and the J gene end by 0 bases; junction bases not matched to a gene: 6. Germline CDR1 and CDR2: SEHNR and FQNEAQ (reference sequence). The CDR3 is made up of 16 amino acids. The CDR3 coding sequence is TGTGCCAGCAGCGGAAGGGACAGGAGCTCCTACAATGAGCAGTTCTTC. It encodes CASSGRDRSSYNEQFF.

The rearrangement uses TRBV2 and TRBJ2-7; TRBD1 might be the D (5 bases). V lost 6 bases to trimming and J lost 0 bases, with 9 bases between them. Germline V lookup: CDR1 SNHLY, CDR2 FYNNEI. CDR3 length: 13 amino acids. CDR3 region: CASRGDSSYEQYF. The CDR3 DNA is TGTGCCAGCAGAGGCGACAGCTCCTACGAGCAGTACTTC.

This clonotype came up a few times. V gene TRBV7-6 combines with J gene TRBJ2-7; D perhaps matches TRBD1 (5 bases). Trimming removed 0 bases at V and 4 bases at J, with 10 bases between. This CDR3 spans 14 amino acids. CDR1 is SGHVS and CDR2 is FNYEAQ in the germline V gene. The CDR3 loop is CASSLADSLYEQYF. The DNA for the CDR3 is TGTGCCAGCAGCTTAGCTGACAGTCTTTACGAGCAGTACTTC. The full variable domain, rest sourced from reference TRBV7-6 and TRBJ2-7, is GAGVSQSPRYKVTKRGQDVALRCDPISGHVSLYWYRQALGQGPEFLTYFNYEAQQDKSGLPNDRFSAERPEGSISTLTIQRTEQRDSAMYRCASSLADSLYEQYFGPGTRLTVT.

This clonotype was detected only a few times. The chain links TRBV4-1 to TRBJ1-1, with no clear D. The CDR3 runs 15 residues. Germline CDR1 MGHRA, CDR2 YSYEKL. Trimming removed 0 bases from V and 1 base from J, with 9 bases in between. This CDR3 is CASSQESGRNTEAFF. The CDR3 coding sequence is TGCGCCAGCAGCCAAGAATCGGGCCGGAACACTGAAGCTTTCTTT.

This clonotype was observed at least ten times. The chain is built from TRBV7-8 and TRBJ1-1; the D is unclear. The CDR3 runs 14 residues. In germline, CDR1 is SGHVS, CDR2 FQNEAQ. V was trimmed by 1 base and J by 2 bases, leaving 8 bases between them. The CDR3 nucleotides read TGTGCCAGCAGCTTAGATATGAAAAACACTGAAGCTTTCTTT. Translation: CASSLDMKNTEAFF.

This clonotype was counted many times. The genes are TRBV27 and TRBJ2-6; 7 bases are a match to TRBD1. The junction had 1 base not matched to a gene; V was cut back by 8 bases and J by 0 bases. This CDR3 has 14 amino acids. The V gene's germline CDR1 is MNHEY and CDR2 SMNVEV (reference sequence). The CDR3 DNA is TGTGCCAGCGGGGACAGCTCTGGGGCCAACGTCCTGACTTTC. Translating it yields CASGDSSGANVLTF.

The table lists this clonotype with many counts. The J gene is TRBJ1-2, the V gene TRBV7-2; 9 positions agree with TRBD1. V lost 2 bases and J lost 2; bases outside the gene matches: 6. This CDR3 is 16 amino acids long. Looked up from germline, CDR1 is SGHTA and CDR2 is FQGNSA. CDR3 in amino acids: CASSLRGQGLNYGYTF. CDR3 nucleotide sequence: TGTGCCAGCAGCTTACGGGGACAGGGATTAAACTATGGCTACACCTTC.

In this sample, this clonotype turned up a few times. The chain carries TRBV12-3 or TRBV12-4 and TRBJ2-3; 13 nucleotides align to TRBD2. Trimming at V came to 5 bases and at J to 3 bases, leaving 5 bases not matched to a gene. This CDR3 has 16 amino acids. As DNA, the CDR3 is TGTGCCAGCAGTCCACTAGCGGGGGGGCCGACAGATACGCAGTATTTT. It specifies CASSPLAGGPTDTQYF.

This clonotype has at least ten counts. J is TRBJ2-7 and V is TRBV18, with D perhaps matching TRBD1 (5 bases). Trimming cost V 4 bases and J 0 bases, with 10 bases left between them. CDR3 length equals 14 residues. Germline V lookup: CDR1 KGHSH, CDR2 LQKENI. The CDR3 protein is CASSQLDSSYEQYF. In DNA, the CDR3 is TGTGCCAGCTCACAACTCGACAGCTCCTACGAGCAGTACTTC.

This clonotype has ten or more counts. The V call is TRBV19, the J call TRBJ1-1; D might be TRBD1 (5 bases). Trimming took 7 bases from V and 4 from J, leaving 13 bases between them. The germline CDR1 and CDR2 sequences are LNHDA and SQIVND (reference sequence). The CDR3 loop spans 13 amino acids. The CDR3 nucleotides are TGTGCCAGTACCCTCCAGGGATTCACTGAAGCTTTCTTT. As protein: CASTLQGFTEAFF.

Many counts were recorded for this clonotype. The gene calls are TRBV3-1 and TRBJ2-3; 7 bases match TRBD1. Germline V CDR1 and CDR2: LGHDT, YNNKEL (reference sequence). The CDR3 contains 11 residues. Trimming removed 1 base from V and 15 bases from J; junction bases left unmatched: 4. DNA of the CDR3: TGTGCCAGCAGCCAAGGAGGGGGCCGCTATTTT. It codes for CASSQGGGRYF.

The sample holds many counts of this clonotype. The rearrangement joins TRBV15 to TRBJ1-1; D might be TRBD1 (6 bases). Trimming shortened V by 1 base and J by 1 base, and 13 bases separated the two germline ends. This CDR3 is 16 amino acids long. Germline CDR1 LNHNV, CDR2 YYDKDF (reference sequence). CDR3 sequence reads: CATSRGRGKGNTEAFF. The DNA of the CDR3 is TGTGCCACCAGCAGAGGTAGGGGGAAGGGGAACACTGAAGCTTTCTTT.

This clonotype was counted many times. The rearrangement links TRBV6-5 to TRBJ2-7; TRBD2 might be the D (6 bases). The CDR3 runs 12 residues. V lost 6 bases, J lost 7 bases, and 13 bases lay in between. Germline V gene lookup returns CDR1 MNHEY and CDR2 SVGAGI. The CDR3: CASSPGTAEQYF. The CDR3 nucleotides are TGTGCCAGCAGCCCCGGGACTGCTGAGCAGTACTTC.

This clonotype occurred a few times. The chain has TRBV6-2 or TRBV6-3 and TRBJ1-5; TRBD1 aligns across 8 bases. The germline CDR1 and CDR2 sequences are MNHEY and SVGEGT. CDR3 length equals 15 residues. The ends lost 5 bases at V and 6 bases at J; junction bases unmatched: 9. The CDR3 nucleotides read TGTGCCAGCAGTAGGACCGGGACAGGTACTCAGCCCCAGCATTTT. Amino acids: CASSRTGTGTQPQHF.

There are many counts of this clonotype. The CDR3: CASSWTGSGNTIYF. CDR3 DNA sequence: TGTGCCAGCAGCTGGACAGGTTCTGGAAACACCATATATTTT. The chain carries TRBV27 and TRBJ1-3; TRBD1 aligns across 7 bases. The J segment lost 1 base and the V segment lost 6 bases, leaving 3 bases of the junction unmatched. The CDR3 runs 14 residues. CDR1 and CDR2 (germline): MNHEY, SMNVEV (reference sequence).

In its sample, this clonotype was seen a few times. As DNA, the CDR3 is TGTGCCAGCAGCGCCGCTTGGACAGGGCAAACGGAGACCCAGTACTTC. It yields the protein CASSAAWTGQTETQYF. This rearrangement joins TRBV28 to TRBJ2-5, with TRBD1 matching 8 bases. CDR3 size: 16 residues. V shed 6 bases and J 5 bases; nucleotides not matched to a gene: 14. The germline gives CDR1 MDHEN, CDR2 SYDVKM.

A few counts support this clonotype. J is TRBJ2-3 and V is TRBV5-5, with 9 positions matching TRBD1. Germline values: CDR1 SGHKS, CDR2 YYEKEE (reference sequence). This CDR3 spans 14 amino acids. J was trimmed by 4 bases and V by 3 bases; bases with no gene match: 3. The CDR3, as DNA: TGTGCCAGCAGCTCAGGGACAGGGTCAGATACGCAGTATTTT. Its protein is CASSSGTGSDTQYF. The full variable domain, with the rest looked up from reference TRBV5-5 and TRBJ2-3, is DAGVTQSPTHLIKTRGQQVTLRCSPISGHKSVSWYQQVLGQGPQFIFQYYEKEERGRGNFPDRFSARQFPNYSSELNVNALLLGDSALYLCASSSGTGSDTQYFGPGTRLTVL.

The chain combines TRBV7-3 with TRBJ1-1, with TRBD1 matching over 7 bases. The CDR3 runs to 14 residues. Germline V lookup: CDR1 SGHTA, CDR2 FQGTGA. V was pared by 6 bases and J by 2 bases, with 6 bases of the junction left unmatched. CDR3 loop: CASSPGGSNTEAFF. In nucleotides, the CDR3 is TGTGCCAGCAGTCCAGGGGGATCCAACACTGAAGCTTTCTTT.

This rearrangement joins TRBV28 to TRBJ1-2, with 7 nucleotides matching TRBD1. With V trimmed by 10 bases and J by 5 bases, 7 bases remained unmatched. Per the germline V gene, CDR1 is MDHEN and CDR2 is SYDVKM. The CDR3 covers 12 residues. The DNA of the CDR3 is TGTGCCACCTCAGGGGGGTCTTATGGCTACACCTTC. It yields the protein CATSGGSYGYTF.

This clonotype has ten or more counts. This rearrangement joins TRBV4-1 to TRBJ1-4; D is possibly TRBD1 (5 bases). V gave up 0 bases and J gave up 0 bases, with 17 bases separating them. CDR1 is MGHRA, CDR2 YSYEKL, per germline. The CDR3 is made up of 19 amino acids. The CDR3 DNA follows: TGCGCCAGCAGCCAAGATGTGGACCCTGGGGGAGCAACTAATGAAAAACTGTTTTTT. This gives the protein CASSQDVDPGGATNEKLFF.

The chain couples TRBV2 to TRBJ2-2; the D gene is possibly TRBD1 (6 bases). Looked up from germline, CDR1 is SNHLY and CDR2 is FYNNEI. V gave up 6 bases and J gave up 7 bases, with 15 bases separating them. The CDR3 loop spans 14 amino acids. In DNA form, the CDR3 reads TGTGCCAGCAGCGTACAGGGTACAAACGGGGAGCTGTTTTTT. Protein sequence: CASSVQGTNGELFF.

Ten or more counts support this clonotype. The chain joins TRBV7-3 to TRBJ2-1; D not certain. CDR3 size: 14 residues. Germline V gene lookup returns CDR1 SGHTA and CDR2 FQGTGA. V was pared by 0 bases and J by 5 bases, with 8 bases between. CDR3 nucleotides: TGTGCCAGCAGCTTAACTCCCCGAGACAATGAGCAGTTCTTC. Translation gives CASSLTPRDNEQFF.

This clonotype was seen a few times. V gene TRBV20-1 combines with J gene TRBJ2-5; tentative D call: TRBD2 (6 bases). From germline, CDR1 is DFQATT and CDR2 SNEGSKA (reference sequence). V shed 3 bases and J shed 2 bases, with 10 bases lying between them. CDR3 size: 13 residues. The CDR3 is CSASLLAQETQYF. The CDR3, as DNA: TGCAGTGCTAGCTTACTAGCACAAGAGACCCAGTACTTC.

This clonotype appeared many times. CDR3: CASSPRTVNYGYTF. The CDR3 coding sequence is TGTGCCAGCAGCCCGAGGACGGTTAACTATGGCTACACCTTC. The rearrangement links TRBV11-2 to TRBJ1-2; D ambiguous. V lost 5 bases and J 1 base, leaving 11 bases between the germline ends. CDR3 size: 14 residues. Germline-derived CDR1 and CDR2 are SGHAT and FQNNGV. Together with reference TRBV11-2 and TRBJ1-2, the CDR3 gives the full variable domain: EAGVAQSPRYKIIEKRQSVAFWCNPISGHATLYWYQQILGQGPKLLIQFQNNGVVDDSQLPKDRFSAERLKGVDSTLKIQPAKLEDSAVYLCASSPRTVNYGYTFGSGTRLTVV.

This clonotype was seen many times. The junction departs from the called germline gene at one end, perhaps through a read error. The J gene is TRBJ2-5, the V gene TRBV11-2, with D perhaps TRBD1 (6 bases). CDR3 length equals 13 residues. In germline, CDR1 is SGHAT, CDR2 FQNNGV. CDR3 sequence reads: CASSIGQQGTQYF. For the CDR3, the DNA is TGTGCCAGCAGCATCGGACAGCAAGGGACCCAGTACTTC. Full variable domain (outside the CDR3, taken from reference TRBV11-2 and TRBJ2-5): EAGVAQSPRYKIIEKRQSVAFWCNPISGHATLYWYQQILGQGPKLLIQFQNNGVVDDSQLPKDRFSAERLKGVDSTLKIQPAKLEDSAVYLCASSIGQQGTQYFGPGTRLLVL.

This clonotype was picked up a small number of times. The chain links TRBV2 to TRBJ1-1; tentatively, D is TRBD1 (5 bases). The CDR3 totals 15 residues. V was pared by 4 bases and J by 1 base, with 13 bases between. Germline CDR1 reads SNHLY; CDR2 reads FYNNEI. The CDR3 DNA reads TGTGCCAGCAGTGCTGTGGACAATAAGAACACTGAAGCTTTCTTT. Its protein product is CASSAVDNKNTEAFF.

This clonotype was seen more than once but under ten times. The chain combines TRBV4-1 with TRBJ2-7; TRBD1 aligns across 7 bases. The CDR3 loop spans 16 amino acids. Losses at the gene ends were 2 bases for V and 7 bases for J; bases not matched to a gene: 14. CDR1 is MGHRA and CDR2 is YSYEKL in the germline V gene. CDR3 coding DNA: TGCGCCAGCAGCCAAATGGGGGACAGTGCGCAAGGGGAGCAGTACTTC. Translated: CASSQMGDSAQGEQYF.

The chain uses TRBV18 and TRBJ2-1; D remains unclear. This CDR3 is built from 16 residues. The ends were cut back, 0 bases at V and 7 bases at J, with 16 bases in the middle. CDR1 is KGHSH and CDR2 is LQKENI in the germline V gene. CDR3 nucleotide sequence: TGTGCCAGCTCACCACCGATGGCTCCGTTCGGGAATGAGCAGTTCTTC. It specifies CASSPPMAPFGNEQFF.

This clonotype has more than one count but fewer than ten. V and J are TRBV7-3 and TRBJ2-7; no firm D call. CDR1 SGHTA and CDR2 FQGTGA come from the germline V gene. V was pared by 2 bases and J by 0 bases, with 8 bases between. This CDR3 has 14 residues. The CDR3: CASSLGRYSYEQYF. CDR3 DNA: TGTGCCAGCAGCTTAGGAAGATACTCCTACGAGCAGTACTTC.

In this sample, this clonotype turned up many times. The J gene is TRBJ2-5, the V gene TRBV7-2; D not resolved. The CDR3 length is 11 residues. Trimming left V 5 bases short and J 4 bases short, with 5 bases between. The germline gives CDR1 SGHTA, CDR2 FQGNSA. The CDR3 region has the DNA TGTGCCAGCAGCGCACTAGAGACCCAGTACTTC. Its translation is CASSALETQYF.

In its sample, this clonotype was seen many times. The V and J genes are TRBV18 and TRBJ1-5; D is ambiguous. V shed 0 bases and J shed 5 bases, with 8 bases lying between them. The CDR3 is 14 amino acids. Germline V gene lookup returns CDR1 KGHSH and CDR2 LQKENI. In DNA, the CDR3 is TGTGCCAGCTCACCACCGAGCGAGGATCAGCCCCAGCATTTT. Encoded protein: CASSPPSEDQPQHF.